Below, 8 T cell receptor beta chains from the same sample are listed, as sequenced in a study of T cell responses to AZD1222 COVID-19 vaccine. TCRdb keeps only in-frame clones here, not all; method: immunoSEQ multiplex PCR. There are about 120,000 clones in the sample; around nine tenths occur only once, and 10% to 15% lies in the top ten. Sample: peripheral blood, taken on day 0 of AZD1222 vaccination. The receptors derive from an adult in good health.

This clone was observed a single time. The J gene is TRBJ2-3, the V gene TRBV15; 7 bases are a match to TRBD1. This CDR3 has 17 residues. The germline gives CDR1 LNHNV, CDR2 YYDKDF (reference sequence). The V segment lost 4 bases and the J segment 0 bases; nucleotides outside the gene matches: 10. The CDR3 sequence is CATSNRDRRSSTDTQYF. The DNA for the CDR3 is TGTGCCACCAGCAACCGGGACAGACGATCTAGCACAGATACGCAGTATTTT.

The rearrangement uses TRBV28 and TRBJ2-7; D is perhaps TRBD1 or TRBD2 (5 bases each). Trimming took 6 bases from V and 4 from J, leaving 13 bases between them. The CDR3 is 13 amino acids. CDR1 and CDR2 from the germline V gene are MDHEN and SYDVKM. In nucleotides, the CDR3 is TGTGCCAGCAGGACCGGGACGGTATACGAGCAGTACTTC. Translation gives CASRTGTVYEQYF. Together with reference TRBV28 and TRBJ2-7, the CDR3 gives the full variable domain: DVKVTQSSRYLVKRTGEKVFLECVQDMDHENMFWYRQDPGLGLRLIYFSYDVKMKEKGDIPEGYSVSREKKERFSLILESASTNQTSMYLCASRTGTVYEQYFGPGTRLTVT.

Only a few counts were recorded for this clone. The V gene is TRBV28, the J gene TRBJ1-2, with a possible D match to TRBD1 (5 bases). Germline loops: CDR1 MDHEN, CDR2 SYDVKM. V dropped 4 bases and J dropped 5 bases, with 17 bases sitting between them. The CDR3 loop spans 15 amino acids. Written as DNA, the CDR3 is TGTGCCAGCAGTTCCACCGGACATGCCCTATATGGCTACACCTTC. Translation: CASSSTGHALYGYTF.

J is TRBJ2-7 and V is TRBV28, with D hard to call. V lost 5 bases and J 5 bases, leaving 13 bases between the germline ends. The CDR3 sequence is 13 residues long. CDR1 is MDHEN, CDR2 SYDVKM, per germline. The DNA for the CDR3 is TGTGCCAGCAGTACCCCCACGACCCACGAGCAGTACTTC. This codes for CASSTPTTHEQYF.

This clone has only a few counts. Other DNA sequences in the same sample also yield this CDR3. The genes are TRBV19 and TRBJ2-1; 8 nucleotides agree with TRBD1. This CDR3 is 15 amino acids long. The V gene's germline CDR1 is LNHDA and CDR2 SQIVND (reference sequence). J gave up 1 base and V 5 bases, and 4 bases lay outside the gene matches. This CDR3 is CASSPDRGSYNEQFF. In nucleotides, the CDR3 is TGTGCCAGTAGTCCCGACAGGGGATCCTACAATGAGCAGTTCTTC.

The V gene is TRBV21-1, the J gene TRBJ2-1; the table names TRBD2, a call not compared with the DNA. TRBV21-1 is a pseudogene segment. The CDR3 consists of 16 residues. The DNA for the CDR3 is TGTGCCATCAGTCCGTCGCGGGAGTTCTCCTACAATGAGCAGTTCTTC. It translates to CAISPSREFSYNEQFF.

The chain links TRBV6-4 to TRBJ2-2; a weak D match, TRBD2 (5 bases). Trimming left V 6 bases short and J 0 bases short, with 8 bases between. CDR3 length: 14 amino acids. Germline CDR1 and CDR2: MRHNA and SNTAGT. The CDR3 here is CASRLEANTGELFF. CDR3 nucleotide sequence: TGTGCCAGCAGACTGGAGGCGAACACCGGGGAGCTGTTTTTT.

The rearrangement links TRBV2 to TRBJ1-1; D unclear. Germline V gives CDR1 SNHLY, CDR2 FYNNEI. V shed 5 bases and J shed 6 bases, with 10 bases lying between them. The CDR3 runs 12 residues. For the CDR3, the DNA is TGTGCCAGCAGTTTCAGTGGGGCTGAAGCTTTCTTT. Its protein is CASSFSGAEAFF.